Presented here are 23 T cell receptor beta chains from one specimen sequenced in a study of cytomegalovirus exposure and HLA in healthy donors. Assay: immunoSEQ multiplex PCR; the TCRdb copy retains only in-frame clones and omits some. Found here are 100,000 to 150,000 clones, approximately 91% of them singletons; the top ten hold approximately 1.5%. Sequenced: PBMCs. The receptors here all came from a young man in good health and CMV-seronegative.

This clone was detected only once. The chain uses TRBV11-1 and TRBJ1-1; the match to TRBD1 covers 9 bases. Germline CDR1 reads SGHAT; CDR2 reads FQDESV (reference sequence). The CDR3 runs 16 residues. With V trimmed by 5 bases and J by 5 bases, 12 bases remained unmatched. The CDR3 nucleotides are TGTGCCAGCAGCACCCTTAACAGGGGGCTTGATACTGAAGCTTTCTTT. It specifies CASSTLNRGLDTEAFF.

The CDR3 spells CAWSVLEGVSEQYF. CDR3 nucleotides: TGTGCCTGGAGTGTACTCGAGGGGGTTAGCGAGCAGTACTTC. The chain has TRBV30 and TRBJ2-7; maybe TRBD1 (6 bases). Trimming took 0 bases from V and 6 from J, leaving 15 bases between them. In germline, CDR1 is GTSNPN, CDR2 SVGIG (reference sequence). CDR3 length: 14 residues.

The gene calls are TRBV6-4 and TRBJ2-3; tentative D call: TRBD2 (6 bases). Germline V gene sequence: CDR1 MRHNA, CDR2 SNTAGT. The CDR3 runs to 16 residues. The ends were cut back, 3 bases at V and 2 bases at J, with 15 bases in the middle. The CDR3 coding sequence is TGTGCCAGCAGTGATTCCGGGACTCTTTTCACAGATACGCAGTATTTT. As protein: CASSDSGTLFTDTQYF.

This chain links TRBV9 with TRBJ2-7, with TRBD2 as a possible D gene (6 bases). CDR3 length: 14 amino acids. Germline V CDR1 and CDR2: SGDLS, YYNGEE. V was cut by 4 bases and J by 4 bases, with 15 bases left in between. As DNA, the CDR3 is TGTGCCAGCAGCTCAGAGGAGGGTTCGTACGAGCAGTACTTC. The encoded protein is CASSSEEGSYEQYF.

The CDR3 region has the DNA TGCGCCAGCAGCCAAGATCTGGCCTCCGAGCAGTACTTC. Encoded protein: CASSQDLASEQYF. The gene calls are TRBV4-1 and TRBJ2-7; no reliable D call. Trimming shortened V by 0 bases and J by 6 bases, and 9 bases separated the two germline ends. The CDR3 covers 13 residues. Germline V lookup: CDR1 MGHRA, CDR2 YSYEKL.

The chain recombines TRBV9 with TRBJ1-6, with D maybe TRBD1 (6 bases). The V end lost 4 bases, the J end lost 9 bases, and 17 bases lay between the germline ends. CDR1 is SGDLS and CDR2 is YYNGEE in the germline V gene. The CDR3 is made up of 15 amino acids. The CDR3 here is CASSPDGGRGSPLHF. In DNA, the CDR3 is TGTGCCAGCAGCCCAGACGGGGGGCGGGGTTCACCCCTCCACTTT.

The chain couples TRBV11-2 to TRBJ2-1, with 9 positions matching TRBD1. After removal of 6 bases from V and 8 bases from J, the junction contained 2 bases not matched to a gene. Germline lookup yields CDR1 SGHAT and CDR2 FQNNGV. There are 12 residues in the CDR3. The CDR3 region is CASRRDRDEQFF. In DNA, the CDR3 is TGTGCCAGCAGGAGGGACAGGGATGAGCAGTTCTTC.

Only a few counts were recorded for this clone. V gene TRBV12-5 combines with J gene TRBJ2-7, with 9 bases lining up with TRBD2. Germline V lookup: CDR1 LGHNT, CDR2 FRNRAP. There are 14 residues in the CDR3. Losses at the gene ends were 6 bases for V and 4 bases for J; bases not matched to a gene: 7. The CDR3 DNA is TGTGCTAGTGGCCGAACTAGCGGGCGGTACGAGCAGTACTTC. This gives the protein CASGRTSGRYEQYF.

CDR3 DNA sequence: TGTGCCAGCACCCCTAGCGGGGGGACAGATACGCAGTATTTT. Translated: CASTPSGGTDTQYF. The rearrangement joins TRBV9 to TRBJ2-3; the match to TRBD2 covers 11 bases. Germline trimming cut 6 bases from V and 3 bases from J; bases unmatched to any gene: 3. Germline loops: CDR1 SGDLS, CDR2 YYNGEE. This CDR3 comprises 14 residues.

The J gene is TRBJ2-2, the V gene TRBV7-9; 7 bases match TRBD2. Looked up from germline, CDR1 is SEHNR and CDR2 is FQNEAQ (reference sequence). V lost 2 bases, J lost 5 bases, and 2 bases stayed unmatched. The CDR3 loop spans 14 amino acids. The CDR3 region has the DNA TGTGCCAGCAGCTTAAGGGGAGGGACCGGGGAGCTGTTTTTT. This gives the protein CASSLRGGTGELFF.

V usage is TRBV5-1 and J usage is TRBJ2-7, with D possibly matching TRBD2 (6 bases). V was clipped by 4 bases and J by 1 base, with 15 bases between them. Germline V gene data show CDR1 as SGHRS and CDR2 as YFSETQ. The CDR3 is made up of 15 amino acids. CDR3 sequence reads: CASSLRRERSYEQYF. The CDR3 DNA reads TGCGCCAGCAGCCTCCGACGGGAGAGGTCCTACGAGCAGTACTTC.

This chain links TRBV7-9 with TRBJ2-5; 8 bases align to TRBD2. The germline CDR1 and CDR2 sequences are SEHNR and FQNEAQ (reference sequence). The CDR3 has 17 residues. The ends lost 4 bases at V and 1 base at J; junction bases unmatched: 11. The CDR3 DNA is TGTGCCAGCAGCTCTCGAGAAACTAGCGGATTCCAAGAGACCCAGTACTTC. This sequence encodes CASSSRETSGFQETQYF.

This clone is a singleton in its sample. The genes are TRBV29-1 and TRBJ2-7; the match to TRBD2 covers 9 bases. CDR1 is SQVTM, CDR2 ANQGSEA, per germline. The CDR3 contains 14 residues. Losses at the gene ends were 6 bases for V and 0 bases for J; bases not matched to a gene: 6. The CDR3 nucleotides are TGCAGCGTACTAGCGGGCTTGAGCTCCTACGAGCAGTACTTC. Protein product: CSVLAGLSSYEQYF.

The CDR3 sequence is CASSQVNLVSYNEQFF. The CDR3 nucleotides read TGCGCCAGCAGCCAAGTGAATCTAGTCTCCTACAATGAGCAGTTCTTC. This chain uses TRBV4-1 with TRBJ2-1, with D unclear. The ends were cut back, 1 base at V and 0 bases at J, with 10 bases in the middle. CDR3 length: 16 residues. Germline V gene lookup returns CDR1 MGHRA and CDR2 YSYEKL.

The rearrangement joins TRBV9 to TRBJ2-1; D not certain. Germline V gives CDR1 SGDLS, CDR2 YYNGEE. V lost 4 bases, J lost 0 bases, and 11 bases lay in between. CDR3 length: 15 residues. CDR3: CASSSQTSSYNEQFF. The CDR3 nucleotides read TGTGCCAGCAGCTCACAGACGAGCTCCTACAATGAGCAGTTCTTC.

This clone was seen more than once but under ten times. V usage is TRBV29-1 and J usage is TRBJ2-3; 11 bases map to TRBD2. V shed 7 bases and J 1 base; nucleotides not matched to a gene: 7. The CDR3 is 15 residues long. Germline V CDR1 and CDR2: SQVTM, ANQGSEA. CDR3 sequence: CSASPTSGGTDTQYF. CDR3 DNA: TGCAGCGCCTCCCCGACTAGCGGGGGCACAGATACGCAGTATTTT.

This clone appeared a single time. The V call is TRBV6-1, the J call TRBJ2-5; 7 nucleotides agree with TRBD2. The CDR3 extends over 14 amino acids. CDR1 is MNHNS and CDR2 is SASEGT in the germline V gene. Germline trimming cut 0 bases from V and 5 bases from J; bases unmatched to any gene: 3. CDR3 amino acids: CASSEAGGAETQYF. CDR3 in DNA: TGTGCCAGCAGTGAAGCGGGAGGGGCGGAGACCCAGTACTTC.

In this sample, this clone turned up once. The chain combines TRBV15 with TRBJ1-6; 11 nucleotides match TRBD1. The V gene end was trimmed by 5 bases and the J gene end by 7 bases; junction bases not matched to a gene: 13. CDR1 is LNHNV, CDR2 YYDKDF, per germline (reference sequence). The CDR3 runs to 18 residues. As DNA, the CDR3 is TGTGCCACCAGCTCTCACCGATCGGGACAGGGGGGGAATTCACCCCTCCACTTT. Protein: CATSSHRSGQGGNSPLHF.

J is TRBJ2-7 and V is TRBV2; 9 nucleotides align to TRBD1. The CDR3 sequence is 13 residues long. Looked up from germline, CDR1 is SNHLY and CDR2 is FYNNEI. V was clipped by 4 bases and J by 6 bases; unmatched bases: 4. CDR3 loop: CASSGDREAEQYF. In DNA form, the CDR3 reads TGTGCCAGCAGTGGGGACAGGGAGGCCGAGCAGTACTTC. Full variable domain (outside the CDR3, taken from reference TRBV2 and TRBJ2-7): EPEVTQTPSHQVTQMGQEVILRCVPISNHLYFYWYRQILGQKVEFLVSFYNNEISEKSEIFDDQFSVERPDGSNFTLKIRSTKLEDSAMYFCASSGDREAEQYFGPGTRLTVT.

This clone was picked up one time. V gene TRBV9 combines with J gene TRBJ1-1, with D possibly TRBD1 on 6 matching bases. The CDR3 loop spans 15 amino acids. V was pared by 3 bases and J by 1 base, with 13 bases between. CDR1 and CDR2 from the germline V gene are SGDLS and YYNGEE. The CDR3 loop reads CASSAYQGTNTEAFF. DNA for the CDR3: TGTGCCAGCAGCGCATATCAGGGGACGAACACTGAAGCTTTCTTT.

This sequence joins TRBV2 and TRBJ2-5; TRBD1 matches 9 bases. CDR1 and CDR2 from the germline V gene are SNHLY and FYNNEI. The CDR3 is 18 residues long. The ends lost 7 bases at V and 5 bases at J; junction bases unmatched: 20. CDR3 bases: TGTGCCAGCACCTCCAGGACAGGGGAGTCGCACGATTCGGAGACCCAGTACTTC. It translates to CASTSRTGESHDSETQYF.

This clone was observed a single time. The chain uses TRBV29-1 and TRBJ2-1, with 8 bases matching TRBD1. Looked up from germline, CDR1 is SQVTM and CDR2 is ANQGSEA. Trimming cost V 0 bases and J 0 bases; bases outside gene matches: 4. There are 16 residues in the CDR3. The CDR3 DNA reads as TGCAGCGTTGAAGATTGGACAGGGAGCTCCTACAATGAGCAGTTCTTC. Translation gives CSVEDWTGSSYNEQFF.

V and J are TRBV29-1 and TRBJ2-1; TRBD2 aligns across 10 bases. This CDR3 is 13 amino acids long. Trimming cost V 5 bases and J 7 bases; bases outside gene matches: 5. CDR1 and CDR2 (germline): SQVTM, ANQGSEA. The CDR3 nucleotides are TGCAGCGTTCCTAGCGGGAGTGGTAATGAGCAGTTCTTC. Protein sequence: CSVPSGSGNEQFF.